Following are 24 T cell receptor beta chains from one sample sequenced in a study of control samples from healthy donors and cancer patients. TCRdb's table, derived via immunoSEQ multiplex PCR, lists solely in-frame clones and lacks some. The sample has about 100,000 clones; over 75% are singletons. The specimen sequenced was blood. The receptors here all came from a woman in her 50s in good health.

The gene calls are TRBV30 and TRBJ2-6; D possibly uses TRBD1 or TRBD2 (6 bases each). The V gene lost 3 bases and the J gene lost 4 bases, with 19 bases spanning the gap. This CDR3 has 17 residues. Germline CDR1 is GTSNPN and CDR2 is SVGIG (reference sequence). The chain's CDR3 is CAWRDLKGGAGANVLTF. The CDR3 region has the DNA TGTGCCTGGAGGGACCTCAAGGGGGGCGCCGGGGCCAACGTCCTGACTTTC.

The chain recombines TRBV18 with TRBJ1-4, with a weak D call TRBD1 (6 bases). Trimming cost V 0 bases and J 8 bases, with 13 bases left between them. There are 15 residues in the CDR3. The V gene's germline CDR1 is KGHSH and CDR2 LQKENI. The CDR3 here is CASSPPSQGREKLFF. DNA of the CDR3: TGTGCCAGCTCACCACCGTCGCAGGGGAGGGAAAAACTGTTTTTT.

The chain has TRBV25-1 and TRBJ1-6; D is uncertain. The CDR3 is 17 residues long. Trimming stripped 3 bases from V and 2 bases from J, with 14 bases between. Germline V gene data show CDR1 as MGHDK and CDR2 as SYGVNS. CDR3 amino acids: CASSDSVGRAYNSPLHF. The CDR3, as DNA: TGTGCCAGCAGTGACAGTGTCGGTCGCGCCTATAATTCACCCCTCCACTTT.

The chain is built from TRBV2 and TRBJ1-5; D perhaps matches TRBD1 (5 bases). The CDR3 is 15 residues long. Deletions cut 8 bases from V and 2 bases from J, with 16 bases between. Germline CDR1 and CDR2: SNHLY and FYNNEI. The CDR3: CASLSAVQGNQPQHF. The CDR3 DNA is TGTGCCAGCCTTTCGGCGGTACAGGGCAATCAGCCCCAGCATTTT.

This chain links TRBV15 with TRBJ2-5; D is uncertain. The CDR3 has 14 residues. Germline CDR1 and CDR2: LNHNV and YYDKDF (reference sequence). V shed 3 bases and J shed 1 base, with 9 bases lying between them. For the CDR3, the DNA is TGTGCCACCAGCAGTGTAACAGTCCAAGAGACCCAGTACTTC. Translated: CATSSVTVQETQYF.

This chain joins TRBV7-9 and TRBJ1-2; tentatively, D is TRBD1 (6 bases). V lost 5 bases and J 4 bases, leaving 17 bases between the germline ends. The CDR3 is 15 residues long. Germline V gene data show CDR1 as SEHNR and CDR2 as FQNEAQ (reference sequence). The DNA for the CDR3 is TGTGCCAGCAGCCATCGTCGACAGGCGGCCTATGGCTACACCTTC. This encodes CASSHRRQAAYGYTF.

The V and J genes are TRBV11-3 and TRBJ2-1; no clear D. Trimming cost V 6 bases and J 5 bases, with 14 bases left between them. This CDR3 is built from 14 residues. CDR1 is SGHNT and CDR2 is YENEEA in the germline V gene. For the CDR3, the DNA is TGTGCCAGCAGTACCACCTATTGGGACAATGAGCAGTTCTTC. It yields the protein CASSTTYWDNEQFF. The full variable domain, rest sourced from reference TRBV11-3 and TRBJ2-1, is EAGVVQSPRYKIIEKKQPVAFWCNPISGHNTLYWYLQNLGQGPELLIRYENEEAVDDSQLPKDRFSAERLKGVDSTLKIQPAELGDSAVYLCASSTTYWDNEQFFGPGTRLTVL.

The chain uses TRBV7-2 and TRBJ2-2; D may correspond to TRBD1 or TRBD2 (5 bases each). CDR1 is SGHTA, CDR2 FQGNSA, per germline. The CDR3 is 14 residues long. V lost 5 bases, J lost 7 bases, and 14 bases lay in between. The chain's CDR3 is CASSLHGAIGELFF. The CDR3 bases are TGTGCCAGCAGCCTCCACGGGGCTATCGGGGAGCTGTTTTTT.

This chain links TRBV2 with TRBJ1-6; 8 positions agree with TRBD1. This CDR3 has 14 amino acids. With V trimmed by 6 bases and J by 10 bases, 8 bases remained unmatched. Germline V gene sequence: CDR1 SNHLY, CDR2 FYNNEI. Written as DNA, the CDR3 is TGTGCCAGCAGCACAGGACAGGGAGGGTCACCCCTCCACTTT. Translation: CASSTGQGGSPLHF.

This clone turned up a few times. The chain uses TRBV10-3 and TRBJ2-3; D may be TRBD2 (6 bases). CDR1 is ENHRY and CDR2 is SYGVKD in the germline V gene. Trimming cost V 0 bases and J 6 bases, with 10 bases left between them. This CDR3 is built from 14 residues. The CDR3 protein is CAISESGGADTQYF. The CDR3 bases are TGTGCCATCAGTGAGTCCGGCGGGGCGGATACGCAGTATTTT.

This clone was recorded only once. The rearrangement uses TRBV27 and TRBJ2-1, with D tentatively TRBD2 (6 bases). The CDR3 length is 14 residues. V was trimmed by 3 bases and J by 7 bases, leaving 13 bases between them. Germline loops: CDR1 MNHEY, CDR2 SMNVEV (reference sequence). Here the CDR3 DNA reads TGTGCCAGCAGTTTCGGAGGGCCGGGGAATGAGCAGTTCTTC. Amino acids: CASSFGGPGNEQFF.

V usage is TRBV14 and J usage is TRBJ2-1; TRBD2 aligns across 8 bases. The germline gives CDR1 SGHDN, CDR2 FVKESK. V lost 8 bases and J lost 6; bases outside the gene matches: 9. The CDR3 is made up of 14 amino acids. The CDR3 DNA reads TGTGCCAGCGGAAGCGGGAGATTCCTCAATGAGCAGTTCTTC. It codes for CASGSGRFLNEQFF. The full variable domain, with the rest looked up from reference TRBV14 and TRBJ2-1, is EAGVTQFPSHSVIEKGQTVTLRCDPISGHDNLYWYRRVMGKEIKFLLHFVKESKQDESGMPNNRFLAERTGGTYSTLKVQPAELEDSGVYFCASGSGRFLNEQFFGPGTRLTVL.

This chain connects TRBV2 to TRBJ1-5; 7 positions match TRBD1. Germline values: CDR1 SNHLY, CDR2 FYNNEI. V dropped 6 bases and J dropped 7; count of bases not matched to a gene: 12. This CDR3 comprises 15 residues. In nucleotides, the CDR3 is TGTGCCAGCAGCCCTAAGAGGGACAGAGTGCAGCCCCAGCATTTT. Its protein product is CASSPKRDRVQPQHF.

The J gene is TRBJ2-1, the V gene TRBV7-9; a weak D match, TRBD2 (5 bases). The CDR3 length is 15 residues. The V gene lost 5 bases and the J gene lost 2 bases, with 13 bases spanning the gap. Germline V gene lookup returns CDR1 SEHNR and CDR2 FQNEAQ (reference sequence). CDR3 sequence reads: CASSLFAGTYNEQFF. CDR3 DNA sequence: TGTGCCAGCAGCCTTTTCGCGGGTACCTACAATGAGCAGTTCTTC.

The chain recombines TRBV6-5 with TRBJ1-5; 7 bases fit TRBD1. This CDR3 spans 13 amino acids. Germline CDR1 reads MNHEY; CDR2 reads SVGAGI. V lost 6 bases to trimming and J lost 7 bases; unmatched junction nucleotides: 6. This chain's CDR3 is CASSLQGRQPQHF. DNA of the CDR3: TGTGCCAGCAGCCTACAGGGGCGCCAGCCCCAGCATTTT.

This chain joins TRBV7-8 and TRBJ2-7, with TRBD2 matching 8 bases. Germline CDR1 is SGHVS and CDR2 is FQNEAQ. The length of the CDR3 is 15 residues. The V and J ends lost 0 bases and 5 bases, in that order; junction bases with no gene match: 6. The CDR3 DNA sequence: TGTGCCAGCAGCTTAGCCGGGAGGGAGCGGAACGAGCAGTACGTC. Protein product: CASSLAGRERNEQYV.

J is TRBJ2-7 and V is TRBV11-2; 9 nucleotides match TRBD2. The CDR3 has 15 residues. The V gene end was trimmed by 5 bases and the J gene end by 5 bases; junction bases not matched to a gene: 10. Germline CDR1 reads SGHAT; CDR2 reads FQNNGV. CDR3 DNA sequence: TGTGCCAGCAGCAGACTTAGCGGGGGAGTCAACGAGCAGTACTTC. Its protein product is CASSRLSGGVNEQYF.

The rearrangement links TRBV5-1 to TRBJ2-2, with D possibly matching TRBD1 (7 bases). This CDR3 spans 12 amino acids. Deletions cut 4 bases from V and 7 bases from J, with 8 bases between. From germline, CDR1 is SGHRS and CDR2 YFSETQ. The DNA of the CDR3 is TGCGCCAGCAGCCAGGGGGGCGGGGAGCTGTTTTTT. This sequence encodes CASSQGGGELFF.

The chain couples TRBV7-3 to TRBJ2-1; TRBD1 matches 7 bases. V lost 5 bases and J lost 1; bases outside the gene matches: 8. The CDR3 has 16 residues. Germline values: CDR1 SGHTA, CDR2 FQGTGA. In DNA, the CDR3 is TGTGCCAGCAGCAGAGCAACGGGACAGTCCTACAATGAGCAGTTCTTC. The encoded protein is CASSRATGQSYNEQFF.

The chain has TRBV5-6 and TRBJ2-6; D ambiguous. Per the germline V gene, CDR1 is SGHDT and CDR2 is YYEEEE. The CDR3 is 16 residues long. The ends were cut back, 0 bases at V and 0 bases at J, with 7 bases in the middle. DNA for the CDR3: TGTGCCAGCAGCTTGGTAGCTAACTCTGGGGCCAACGTCCTGACTTTC. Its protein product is CASSLVANSGANVLTF.

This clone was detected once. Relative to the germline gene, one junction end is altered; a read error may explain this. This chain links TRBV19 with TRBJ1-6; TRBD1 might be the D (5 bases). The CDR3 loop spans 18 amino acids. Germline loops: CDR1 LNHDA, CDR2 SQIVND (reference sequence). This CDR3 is CASSAAWGKQIYYSPLHF. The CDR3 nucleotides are TGTGCCAGTAGTGCCGCTTGGGGGAAGCAAATCTATTATTCACCCCTCCACTTT.

The CDR3 sequence: CASSTRGTGDQPQHF. CDR3 coding DNA: TGTGCCAGCAGCACACGTGGGACAGGAGATCAGCCCCAGCATTTT. The V gene is TRBV7-2, the J gene TRBJ1-5; 8 bases fit TRBD1. After removal of 5 bases from V and 5 bases from J, the junction contained 8 bases not matched to a gene. The CDR3 sequence is 15 residues long. Germline V gene lookup returns CDR1 SGHTA and CDR2 FQGNSA. Drawing the rest from reference TRBV7-2 and TRBJ1-5, the complete variable domain is GAGVSQSPSNKVTEKGKDVELRCDPISGHTALYWYRQSLGQGLEFLIYFQGNSAPDKSGLPSDRFSAERTGGSVSTLTIQRTQQEDSAVYLCASSTRGTGDQPQHFGDGTRLSIL.

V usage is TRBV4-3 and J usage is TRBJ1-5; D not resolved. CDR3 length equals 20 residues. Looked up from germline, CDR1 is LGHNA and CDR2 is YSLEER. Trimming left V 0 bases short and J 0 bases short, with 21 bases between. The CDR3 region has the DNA TGCGCCAGCAGCCAAGAGTATCCGCATAATTACCAAAATAGCAATCAGCCCCAGCATTTT. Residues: CASSQEYPHNYQNSNQPQHF.

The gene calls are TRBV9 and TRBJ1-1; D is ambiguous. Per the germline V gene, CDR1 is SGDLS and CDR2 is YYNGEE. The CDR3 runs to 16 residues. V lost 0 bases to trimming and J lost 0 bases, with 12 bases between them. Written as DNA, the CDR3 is TGTGCCAGCAGCGTAGTAAAGGGATGGATGAACACTGAAGCTTTCTTT. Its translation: CASSVVKGWMNTEAFF.